Sequencing of this T cell receptor (beta chain) was carried out in a study of blood T cell repertoires in COVID-19. About the study: Both acute and convalescent COVID-19 samples were obtained from the United States, Italy and Spain. PBMCs, B-cell-depleted T cells, or T cells were the source of the cDNA or gDNA that made up the material.

The authors' processing: Amplification of reference gene primers was used by the study to estimate nucleated cell counts. The method was immunoSEQ multiplex PCR; TCRdb's version includes in-frame clones alone and lacks a portion of them. The DNA was the basis for D and trimming; V, J and clone size are from that table. This sample has some 400,000 clones, with 90% found just once. The sample consisted of peripheral blood. The sequence was obtained from a man in his late teens or twenties with active or convalescent COVID-19.

The CDR3 here is CASSQAQGYEQYF. The CDR3 coding sequence is TGCGCCAGCAGCCAAGCACAGGGCTACGAGCAGTACTTC. The chain couples TRBV4-1 to TRBJ2-7, with D tentatively TRBD1 (6 bases). Trimming pared 1 base from V and 3 bases from J, leaving 7 bases between. The CDR3 contains 13 residues. Germline V gives CDR1 MGHRA, CDR2 YSYEKL.